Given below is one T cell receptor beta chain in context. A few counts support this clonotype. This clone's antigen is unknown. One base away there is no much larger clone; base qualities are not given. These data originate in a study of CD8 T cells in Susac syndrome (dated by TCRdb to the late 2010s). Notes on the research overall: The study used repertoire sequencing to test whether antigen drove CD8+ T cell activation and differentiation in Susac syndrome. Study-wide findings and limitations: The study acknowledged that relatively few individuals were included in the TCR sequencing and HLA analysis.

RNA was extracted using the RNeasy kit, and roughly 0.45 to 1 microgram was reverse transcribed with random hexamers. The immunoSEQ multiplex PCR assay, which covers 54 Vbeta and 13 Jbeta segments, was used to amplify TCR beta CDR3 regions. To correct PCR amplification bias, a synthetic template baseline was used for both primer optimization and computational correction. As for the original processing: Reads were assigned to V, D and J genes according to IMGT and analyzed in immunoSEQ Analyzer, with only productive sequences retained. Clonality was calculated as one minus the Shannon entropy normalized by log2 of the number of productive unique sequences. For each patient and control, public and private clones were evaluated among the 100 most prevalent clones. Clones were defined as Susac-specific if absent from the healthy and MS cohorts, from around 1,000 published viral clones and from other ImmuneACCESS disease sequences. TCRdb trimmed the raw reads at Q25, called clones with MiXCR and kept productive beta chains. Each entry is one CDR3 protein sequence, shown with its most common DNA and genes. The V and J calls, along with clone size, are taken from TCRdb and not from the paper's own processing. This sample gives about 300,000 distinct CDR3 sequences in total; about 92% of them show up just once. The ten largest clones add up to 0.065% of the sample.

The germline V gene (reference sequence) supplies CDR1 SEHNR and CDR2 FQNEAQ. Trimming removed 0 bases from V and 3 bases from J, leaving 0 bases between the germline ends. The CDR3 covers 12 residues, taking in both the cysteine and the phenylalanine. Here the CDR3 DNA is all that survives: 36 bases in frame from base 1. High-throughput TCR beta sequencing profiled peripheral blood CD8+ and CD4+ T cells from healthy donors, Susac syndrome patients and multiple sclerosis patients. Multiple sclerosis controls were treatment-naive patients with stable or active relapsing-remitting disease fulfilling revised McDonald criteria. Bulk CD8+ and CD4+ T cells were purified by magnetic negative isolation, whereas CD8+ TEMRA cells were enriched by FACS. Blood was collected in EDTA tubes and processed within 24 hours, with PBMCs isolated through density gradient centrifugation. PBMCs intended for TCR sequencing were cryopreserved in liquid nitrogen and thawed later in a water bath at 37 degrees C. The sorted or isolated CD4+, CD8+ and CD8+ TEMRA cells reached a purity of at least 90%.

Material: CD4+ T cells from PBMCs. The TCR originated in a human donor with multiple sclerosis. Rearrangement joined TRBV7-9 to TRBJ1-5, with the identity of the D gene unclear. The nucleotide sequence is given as TGTGCCAGCAGCTTAGCCAATCAGCCCCAGCATTTT. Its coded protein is CASSLANQPQHF.